The entry that follows covers one T cell receptor (beta chain) sequence. V lost 5 bases and J lost 2; bases outside the gene matches: 1. The germline V gene has CDR1 GTSNPN and CDR2 SVGIG (reference sequence). The CDR3 loop spans 14 amino acids. The sample comes from a study of blood T cell repertoires in COVID-19. Study information: Samples of COVID-19 (acute and convalescent) were obtained from the United States, Italy and Spain.

In the authors' workflow: Estimation of nucleated cell counts was performed using reference gene primer amplification. Clones were read by immunoSEQ multiplex PCR, and TCRdb kept only the in-frame ones, dropping some. V, J and clone size are those of that table, while D and trimming were read from the DNA. The sample includes roughly 130,000 clones, 60% to 85% seen only once; the top ten take approximately 17%. This chain uses TRBV30 with TRBJ2-3, with 13 bases lining up with TRBD2. The receptor's source is a man in his forties or fifties with acute or convalescent COVID-19. The sequencing sample was made of peripheral blood. The CDR3 here is CAWGLAGDTDTQYF. In nucleotides, the CDR3 is TGTGCCTGGGGACTAGCGGGGGACACAGATACGCAGTATTTT.